This T cell receptor (beta chain) originates from a study of T cell repertoires in cytomegalovirus infection. From germline, CDR1 is LNHDA and CDR2 SQIVND (reference sequence). Trimming shortened V by 7 bases and J by 6 bases, and 9 bases separated the two germline ends. There are 11 residues in the CDR3. One entry per CDR3 protein results from TCRdb running MiXCR on the reads. Of tens of thousands of distinct CDR3 sequences in the sample, around 18% were seen once. About this clonotype itself: Its antigen is still unknown.

The chain has TRBV19 and TRBJ1-2, with a tentative D call TRBD1 (6 bases). The receptor comes from a human donor in good health (CMV status not recorded). Some clones in this sample may be carry-over from other donors' samples. The source material was CD8+ T cells from cultured PBMCs, sampled from culture after CMV antigen stimulation. The CDR3 is CASTTGHGYTF. CDR3 sequence (DNA): TGTGCCAGTACCACAGGGCATGGCTACACCTTC.